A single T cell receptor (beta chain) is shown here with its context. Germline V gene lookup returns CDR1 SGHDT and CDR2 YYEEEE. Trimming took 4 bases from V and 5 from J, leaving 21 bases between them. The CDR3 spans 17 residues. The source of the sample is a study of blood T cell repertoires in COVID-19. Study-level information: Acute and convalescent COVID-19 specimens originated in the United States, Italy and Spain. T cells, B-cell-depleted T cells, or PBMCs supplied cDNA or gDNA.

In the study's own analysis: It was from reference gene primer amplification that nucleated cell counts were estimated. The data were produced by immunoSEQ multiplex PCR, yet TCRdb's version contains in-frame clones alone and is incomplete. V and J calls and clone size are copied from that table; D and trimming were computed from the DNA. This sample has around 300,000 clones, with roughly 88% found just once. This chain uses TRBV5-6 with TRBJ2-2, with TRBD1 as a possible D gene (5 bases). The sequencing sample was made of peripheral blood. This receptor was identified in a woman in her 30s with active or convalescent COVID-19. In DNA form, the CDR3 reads TGTGCCAGCAGCCGCACGACGCAGGGAAGGGGAACCGGGGAGCTGTTTTTT. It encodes CASSRTTQGRGTGELFF.